The sample holds many counts of the clone carrying this TCR beta chain. The antigen is unknown. The CDR3 loop spans 15 amino acids. Trimming took off 2 bases at V and 5 bases at J, with 13 bases between the two ends. Germline V lookup: CDR1 MNHEY, CDR2 SVGEGT. Unique molecular identifiers tagged individual cDNA molecules. TCRdb used MiXCR to reprocess the 5' RACE reads, holding one entry per CDR3 protein. The sample lists 25,000 to 30,000 distinct CDR3 sequences, about 10% seen once, with approximately 15% in the top ten. The data were obtained in a study of early T cells in non-severe SARS-CoV-2 infection. Study-wide results and caveats: VDJdb matching, biased toward anti-spike CD8 responses, missed private and CD4 specificities.

The TCR comes from an adult who was a healthcare worker with PCR-confirmed SARS-CoV-2 infection or an uninfected control (not recorded which). The chain combines TRBV6-2 or TRBV6-3 with TRBJ2-1, with D unclear. Source material: whole blood. This CDR3 reads CASSYRANGHNEQFF. In nucleotides, the CDR3 is TGTGCCAGCAGTTACCGGGCCAACGGCCACAATGAGCAGTTCTTC.